Below are 18 T cell receptor beta chains sequenced from a single sample in a study of T cell clonality in common variable immunodeficiency. General study results and limits: In common variable immunodeficiency, TCR beta chains reportedly carried fewer deletions and N-nucleotide insertions.

Measured with immunoSEQ multiplex PCR; TCRdb has only the in-frame clones, and not every one. The sample yields about 19,000 clones, without any singletons. These receptors' targets are unknown. Sequenced material: peripheral blood mononuclear cells. These receptors were obtained from a human donor with common variable immunodeficiency.

This clone came up many times. The read halts 3 residues ahead of the CDR3 end, with the missing end drawn from the germline J gene. This chain joins TRBV5-1 and TRBJ2-2, with D tentatively TRBD1 (6 bases). Deletions cut 8 bases from V and 0 bases from J, with 11 bases between. The CDR3 covers 14 residues. CDR1 is SGHRS and CDR2 is YFSETQ in the germline V gene. CDR3 sequence reads: CASTGQPNTGELFF. The part of the CDR3 DNA that was read is TGCGCCAGTACTGGACAGCCGAACACCGGGGAG.

With regard to this clone: The CDR3 extends 3 residues past the end of the read, so its final part is completed from the germline J gene. The rearrangement joins TRBV6-2 or TRBV6-3 to TRBJ1-6; 9 bases match TRBD1. V trimming: 5 bases; J trimming: 4 bases; junction bases outside the gene matches: 6. The CDR3 runs to 16 residues. Germline V gene data show CDR1 as MNHEY and CDR2 as SVGEGT. The CDR3 sequence is CASSRTGQGYNSPLHF. The sequenced part of the CDR3 DNA is TGTGCCAGCAGTCGGACGGGACAGGGATATAATTCACCC.

This clone was seen only a few times. The read ends 3 residues before the CDR3 terminus; that terminus is restored from the germline J gene. V and J are TRBV6-1 and TRBJ1-1; tentatively, D is TRBD1 (5 bases). Per germline, CDR1 MNHNS and CDR2 SASEGT. The CDR3 spans 15 residues. With 3 bases removed from V and 1 base from J, the gap between germline ends came to 12 bases. The CDR3 loop is CASSELGAPNTEAFF. The CDR3 DNA, read in part, is TGTGCCAGCAGTGAGTTAGGGGCCCCGAACACTGAA.

With regard to this clone: The CDR3 end lies 3 residues beyond the end of the read and is filled in from the germline J gene. The chain is built from TRBV18 and TRBJ2-3; 8 nucleotides match TRBD2. V shed 3 bases and J 0 bases; nucleotides not matched to a gene: 11. This CDR3 region has 18 residues. Germline values: CDR1 KGHSH, CDR2 LQKENI. The CDR3 here is CASSPAGGKLPSTDTQYF. Partial CDR3 DNA: TGTGCCAGCTCACCCGCGGGGGGTAAATTACCTAGCACAGATACG.

This clone has only a few counts. One junction end disagrees with the germline gene, perhaps due to a read error. The part of the CDR3 DNA that was read is TGCAGCGCTACCCCCGCGTTGGGCTCTCGGGAGACC. Translated, it gives CSATPALGSRET. The complete CDR3 reads CSATPALGSRETQYF. The chain links TRBV20-1 to TRBJ2-5; D gene unclear. The read finishes 3 residues shy of the CDR3 end, and the germline J gene is used to complete it. The CDR3 loop spans 15 amino acids. Germline V gene lookup returns CDR1 DFQATT and CDR2 SNEGSKA (reference sequence).

By its share, this clone is medium-sized. The read terminates 3 residues before the CDR3 end, so the remaining end is supplied by the germline J gene. The rearrangement uses TRBV19 and TRBJ2-7, with unresolved D. CDR1 and CDR2 from the germline V gene are LNHDA and SQIVND (reference sequence). Trimming left V 1 base short and J 2 bases short, with 12 bases between. The CDR3 has 15 residues. The sequenced CDR3 bases are TGTGCCAGTAGTATAGGTTTTACTGAGACCTACGAG. This gives the protein CASSIGFTETYE. The full CDR3 sequence reads CASSIGFTETYEQYF.

This clone showed up just a few times. The observed sequence ends 3 residues before the CDR3 terminus, with the missing tail filled in from the germline J gene. V is TRBV18 and J is TRBJ2-1; 11 positions agree with TRBD2. There are 17 residues in the CDR3. In germline, CDR1 is KGHSH, CDR2 LQKENI. Trimming took 5 bases from V and 4 from J; bases not matched to a gene: 10. CDR3 protein: CASSDLQLAGEYNEQFF. Incomplete CDR3 DNA: TGTGCCAGCTCAGATCTCCAACTAGCGGGAGAGTACAATGAG. The entire variable domain, with the rest obtained from reference TRBV18 and TRBJ2-1, is as follows: NAGVMQNPRHLVRRRGQEARLRCSPMKGHSHVYWYRQLPEEGLKFMVYLQKENIIDESGMPKERFSAEFPKEGPSILRIQQVVRGDSAAYFCASSDLQLAGEYNEQFFGPGTRLTVL.

There are many counts of this clone. The chain's CDR3 is CAISEWAGVKSGNTIYF. The CDR3 DNA, read in part, is TGTGCCATCAGTGAGTGGGCAGGGGTTAAGTCTGGAAACACC. The chain combines TRBV10-3 with TRBJ1-3; maybe TRBD1 (6 bases). With the read ending 3 residues before the CDR3 end, the germline J gene is used to fill in that end. Germline V gives CDR1 ENHRY, CDR2 SYGVKD. The V and J ends lost 1 base and 1 base respectively, with 14 bases between them. CDR3 length: 17 residues.

This clone has at least ten counts. With the read ending 3 residues before the CDR3 end, the germline J gene is used to fill in that end. The chain is built from TRBV4-2 and TRBJ2-3, with a possible D match to TRBD1 (6 bases). V was cut by 1 base and J by 2 bases, with 10 bases left in between. From germline, CDR1 is LGHNA and CDR2 YNFKEQ. The CDR3 consists of 15 residues. The CDR3: CASSQGRGDTDTQYF. The part of the CDR3 DNA that was read is TGTGCCAGCAGCCAAGGCAGGGGTGACACAGATACG.

Concerning this clone: The read terminates 3 residues ahead of where the CDR3 ends, so the germline J gene completes it. The chain links TRBV18 to TRBJ1-3, with a possible D match to TRBD1 (6 bases). The CDR3 loop spans 16 amino acids. Per germline, CDR1 KGHSH and CDR2 LQKENI. Trimming left V 2 bases short and J 1 base short, with 12 bases between. CDR3 bases read: TGTGCCAGCTCACCAATGACAGGCATATCTGGAAACACC. It is translated as CASSPMTGISGNT. The whole CDR3 region reads CASSPMTGISGNTIYF. The full variable domain, its missing parts supplied by reference TRBV18 and TRBJ1-3, is NAGVMQNPRHLVRRRGQEARLRCSPMKGHSHVYWYRQLPEEGLKFMVYLQKENIIDESGMPKERFSAEFPKEGPSILRIQQVVRGDSAAYFCASSPMTGISGNTIYFGEGSWLTVV.

The sample holds a few counts of this clone. The CDR3 bases that were read are TGTGCCAGCAGCTCCTTAGCGGGTGGGGAAGATACG. This translates into CASSSLAGGEDT. From start to end, the CDR3 is CASSSLAGGEDTQYF. The J gene is TRBJ2-3, the V gene TRBV7-2; 7 bases map to TRBD2. The read comes to an end 3 residues before the CDR3 does, leaving the germline J gene to fill in the end. The CDR3 is made up of 15 amino acids. V shed 4 bases, J shed 5 bases, and the junction held 9 bases outside the gene matches. Per germline, CDR1 SGHTA and CDR2 FQGNSA.

This clone was found a few times. The covered CDR3 bases are TGTGCCAGCTCACCTCCGGGACTAGCGGGCCCGTCCTACGAG. Its protein product is CASSPPGLAGPSYE. From start to end, the CDR3 is CASSPPGLAGPSYEQYF. This chain links TRBV18 with TRBJ2-7, with 12 nucleotides matching TRBD2. The read terminates 3 residues before the CDR3 end, so the remaining end is supplied by the germline J gene. J gave up 1 base and V 3 bases, and 7 bases lay outside the gene matches. This CDR3 spans 17 amino acids. CDR1 KGHSH and CDR2 LQKENI come from the germline V gene.

This clone turned up a few times. The CDR3 is cut off 3 residues early in the read; its end comes from the germline J gene. V and J are TRBV5-4 and TRBJ2-5; the match to TRBD1 covers 9 bases. There are 15 residues in the CDR3. Unmatched junction bases numbered 5, after V lost 1 base and J lost 4 bases. CDR1 SGHNT and CDR2 YYREEE come from the germline V gene (reference sequence). The CDR3 bases that were read are TGTGCCAGCAGCTTGTCGGGACAGGGCCGAGAGACC. As protein: CASSLSGQGRET. The CDR3 in its entirety is CASSLSGQGRETQYF.

On this clone: The CDR3 extends 3 residues past the end of the read, so its final part is completed from the germline J gene. The chain uses TRBV6-2 or TRBV6-3 and TRBJ2-7; D is unclear. The CDR3 is 14 amino acids. V was cut by 7 bases and J by 2 bases, with 15 bases left in between. Germline V gives CDR1 MNHEY, CDR2 SVGEGT. The sequenced part of the CDR3 DNA is TGTGCCAGCAACCCATTGGGCCCCACCTACGAG. Its translation: CASNPLGPTYE. The whole CDR3 sequence reads CASNPLGPTYEQYF.

This clone appeared a few times. Read data end 3 residues before the CDR3 end; the end is taken from the germline J gene. The chain couples TRBV30 to TRBJ2-1; 9 bases are a match to TRBD2. CDR3 length: 15 residues. J gave up 8 bases and V 0 bases, and 8 bases lay outside the gene matches. Germline lookup yields CDR1 GTSNPN and CDR2 SVGIG (reference sequence). This CDR3 reads CAWSVPSGGIYEQFF. CDR3 DNA, as far as it was read: TGTGCCTGGAGTGTACCCAGCGGGGGGATTTATGAG.

The sample holds a few counts of this clone. The CDR3 protein is CASSPGQVYEQYF. Partial CDR3 DNA: TGTGCCAGTAGCCCGGGACAAGTCTACGAG. The V call is TRBV19, the J call TRBJ2-7, with a possible D match to TRBD1 (6 bases). The read ends 3 residues early relative to the CDR3; the germline J gene fills the gap. The CDR3 covers 13 residues. Per germline, CDR1 LNHDA and CDR2 SQIVND (reference sequence). Trimming took 6 bases from V and 3 from J, leaving 12 bases between them.

This clone showed up just a few times. The read stops 3 residues short of the end of the CDR3; the missing end is completed from the germline J gene. The V gene is TRBV7-9, the J gene TRBJ2-2; 11 nucleotides agree with TRBD1. CDR1 and CDR2 (germline): SEHNR, FQNEAQ (reference sequence). The CDR3 is 15 residues long. Trimming removed 6 bases from V and 7 bases from J; junction bases left unmatched: 7. The covered CDR3 bases are TGTGCCAGCAGGTCGGGACAGGGGGTTATCGGGGAG. The encoded protein is CASRSGQGVIGE. The full-length CDR3 reads as CASRSGQGVIGELFF.

As concerns this clone: The sequenced fragment ends 3 residues before the CDR3 boundary, so the rest is inferred from the germline J gene. The chain has TRBV7-3 and TRBJ2-2; the D gene is possibly TRBD1 (5 bases). The CDR3 is made up of 12 amino acids. Looked up from germline, CDR1 is SGHTA and CDR2 is FQGTGA. Trimming removed 7 bases from V and 6 bases from J, with 9 bases in between. CDR3 DNA, as far as it was read: TGTGCCAGCAATAGGGGTGCCGGGGAG. This gives the protein CASNRGAGE. The whole CDR3 sequence reads CASNRGAGELFF.